This T cell receptor beta chain emerged from a study of blood T cells in healthy people across ages. Study findings and constraints: The recorded TCR beta diversity per million T cells decreased in a roughly linear manner with age.

As regards this clonotype: Its antigen is still unknown.

From germline, CDR1 is SGHKS and CDR2 YYEKEE (reference sequence). The CDR3 contains 14 residues. V was trimmed by 1 base and J by 7 bases, leaving 9 bases between them. A sample-barcoded 5' primer and a J-beta primer mix were used in a second PCR of roughly 7 to 12 cycles. TCRdb re-analysed the 5' RACE reads in MiXCR, keeping a single row per CDR3 protein. The sample yields roughly 1 million distinct CDR3 sequences, around 25% seen once. The sample also formed part of further work on T cells of mothers and their children. That report adds: Reads recorded for TCR beta CDR3 numbered over 9 million per mother and about 3 million per child.

What was sequenced was blood. The chain combines TRBV5-5 with TRBJ1-6; D ambiguous. The source of this sequence is a girl aged 2-10 years in good health. The CDR3 loop reads CASSLQGLNSPLHF. CDR3 nucleotide sequence: TGTGCCAGCAGCTTGCAAGGGTTAAATTCACCCCTCCACTTT.